This entry lists 27 T cell receptor beta chains sequenced from one sample in a study of control samples from healthy donors and cancer patients. Data came from immunoSEQ multiplex PCR; TCRdb stores just in-frame clones and leaves some out. Among over 100,000 clones listed, roughly 94% were seen once. What was sequenced was blood. These receptors all come from a young woman in good health.

This clone was counted once. This rearrangement joins TRBV11-2 to TRBJ2-4; D call uncertain. The CDR3 is 17 residues long. The V gene lost 0 bases and the J gene lost 0 bases, with 12 bases spanning the gap. Per the germline V gene, CDR1 is SGHAT and CDR2 is FQNNGV. CDR3 residues: CASSLDSRYLAKNIQYF. The CDR3 nucleotides read TGTGCCAGCAGCTTAGACTCGAGGTACCTAGCCAAAAACATTCAGTACTTC.

This sequence joins TRBV14 and TRBJ1-3; D remains unclear. This CDR3 contains 16 residues. The germline gives CDR1 SGHDN, CDR2 FVKESK. Deletions cut 1 base from V and 4 bases from J, with 14 bases between. The CDR3 reads CASSQGGIGSGNTIYF. CDR3 DNA sequence: TGTGCCAGCAGCCAAGGCGGGATCGGGTCGGGAAACACCATATATTTT.

This clone was recorded only once. The chain combines TRBV19 with TRBJ2-2; 7 bases are shared with TRBD2. Germline lookup yields CDR1 LNHDA and CDR2 SQIVND (reference sequence). V dropped 0 bases and J dropped 4; count of bases not matched to a gene: 8. The length of the CDR3 is 17 residues. CDR3: CASSIDLGGETTGELFF. The CDR3 DNA sequence: TGTGCCAGTAGTATAGATCTGGGGGGGGAGACCACCGGGGAGCTGTTTTTT.

The V and J genes are TRBV6-1 and TRBJ1-1; D call uncertain. The CDR3 spans 12 residues. Deletions cut 2 bases from V and 7 bases from J, with 8 bases between. Germline V gene data show CDR1 as MNHNS and CDR2 as SASEGT. The CDR3 DNA reads as TGTGCCAGCAGTGAAACTATCCTTGAAGCTTTCTTT. Translation: CASSETILEAFF.

The rearrangement links TRBV10-1 to TRBJ2-1; 7 bases line up with TRBD2. The CDR3 is 16 residues long. Germline V CDR1 and CDR2: WNHNN, SYGVQD (reference sequence). The trim removed 3 bases at V and 7 bases at J, leaving 12 bases unmatched. CDR3 sequence (DNA): TGCGCCAGCAGTGACGCCCGTAGCAGGGAGGGGAATGAGCAGTTCTTC. It encodes CASSDARSREGNEQFF.

This clone was seen a single time. The J gene is TRBJ2-7, the V gene TRBV7-3, with TRBD2 matching 11 bases. V shed 5 bases, J shed 2 bases, and the junction held 11 bases outside the gene matches. Germline assignment: CDR1 SGHTA and CDR2 FQGTGA. This CDR3 comprises 17 residues. For the CDR3, the DNA is TGTGCCAGCAGCCGGGCTATCGGGACTAGCGGACCCTACGAGCAGTACTTC. It translates to CASSRAIGTSGPYEQYF. The full variable domain, completed using reference TRBV7-3 and TRBJ2-7, is GAGVSQTPSNKVTEKGKYVELRCDPISGHTALYWYRQSLGQGPEFLIYFQGTGAADDSGLPNDRFFAVRPEGSVSTLKIQRTERGDSAVYLCASSRAIGTSGPYEQYFGPGTRLTVT.

The V call is TRBV5-1, the J call TRBJ1-6; no reliable D call. The V end lost 4 bases, the J end lost 3 bases, and 11 bases lay between the germline ends. The germline V gene has CDR1 SGHRS and CDR2 YFSETQ. This CDR3 contains 15 residues. CDR3 sequence reads: CASSVGLDYNSPLHF. CDR3 nucleotides: TGCGCCAGCAGCGTCGGGTTAGACTATAATTCACCCCTCCACTTT.

This sequence joins TRBV6-4 and TRBJ1-2; perhaps TRBD1 as D (5 bases). CDR1 and CDR2 (germline): MRHNA, SNTAGT. V lost 5 bases and J 3 bases, leaving 13 bases between the germline ends. The CDR3 sequence is 14 residues long. CDR3 sequence reads: CASSRDAVDYGYTF. CDR3 nucleotide sequence: TGTGCCAGCAGTCGGGACGCCGTGGACTATGGCTACACCTTC.

This chain joins TRBV19 and TRBJ1-4, with D tentatively TRBD1 (5 bases). The CDR3 covers 18 residues. CDR1 is LNHDA, CDR2 SQIVND, per germline (reference sequence). V dropped 1 base and J dropped 0 bases, with 15 bases sitting between them. The CDR3 DNA sequence: TGTGCCAGTAGTATAGGGGGCCTAGGACGAACAACTAATGAAAAACTGTTTTTT. Encoded protein: CASSIGGLGRTTNEKLFF.

This clone showed up just once. V gene TRBV7-3 combines with J gene TRBJ2-5; 8 bases match TRBD1. There are 13 residues in the CDR3. CDR1 is SGHTA and CDR2 is FQGTGA in the germline V gene. Trimming at V came to 4 bases and at J to 5 bases, leaving 3 bases not matched to a gene. The CDR3 reads CASSYQGAETQYF. The CDR3 coding sequence is TGTGCCAGCAGCTACCAGGGGGCTGAGACCCAGTACTTC.

This chain joins TRBV10-2 and TRBJ1-2; no clear D gene. With 4 bases removed from V and 5 bases from J, the gap between germline ends came to 20 bases. CDR1 WSHSY and CDR2 SAAADI come from the germline V gene. The CDR3 extends over 16 amino acids. The CDR3 protein is CASSGLDRWVRYGYTF. CDR3 DNA: TGCGCCAGCAGTGGTTTGGATCGCTGGGTTCGTTATGGCTACACCTTC.

V is TRBV5-1 and J is TRBJ1-1; weak D call: TRBD1 (6 bases). Trimming took 4 bases from V and 1 from J, leaving 14 bases between them. The CDR3 extends over 15 amino acids. Germline CDR1 is SGHRS and CDR2 is YFSETQ. The CDR3 coding sequence is TGCGCCAGCAGCCCGGGCCTGACAGGGAACACTGAAGCTTTCTTT. Translated: CASSPGLTGNTEAFF.

The J gene is TRBJ2-1, the V gene TRBV5-5, with D unresolved. The CDR3 contains 18 residues. V lost 4 bases to trimming and J lost 0 bases, with 20 bases between them. The germline V gene has CDR1 SGHKS and CDR2 YYEKEE (reference sequence). CDR3 sequence reads: CASSHPGGASSSYNEQFF. CDR3 nucleotide sequence: TGTGCCAGCAGCCATCCCGGCGGAGCCTCGAGCTCCTACAATGAGCAGTTCTTC.

This rearrangement joins TRBV18 to TRBJ1-1; a weak D match, TRBD1 (5 bases). Germline values: CDR1 KGHSH, CDR2 LQKENI. Deletions cut 3 bases from V and 4 bases from J, with 12 bases between. The CDR3 is 14 amino acids. The CDR3 spells CASSPDGGITEAFF. The CDR3 DNA is TGTGCCAGCTCACCGGATGGGGGAATCACTGAAGCTTTCTTT.

The chain recombines TRBV3-1 (or the pseudogene TRBV3-2) with TRBJ2-7; either TRBD1 or TRBD2 may fit D (5 bases each). The germline V gene has CDR1 LGHDT and CDR2 YNNKEL (reference sequence). The CDR3 has 15 amino acids. With 4 bases removed from V and 7 bases from J, the gap between germline ends came to 20 bases. The CDR3 region is CASSPPLTGRREQYF. CDR3 nucleotide sequence: TGTGCCAGCAGCCCCCCCTTGACGGGGCGAAGGGAGCAGTACTTC.

This clone was detected a few times. V usage is TRBV7-8 and J usage is TRBJ2-1, with 8 bases fitting TRBD2. Germline V lookup: CDR1 SGHVS, CDR2 FQNEAQ. The CDR3 totals 17 residues. V gave up 2 bases and J gave up 8 bases; unmatched junction bases: 14. The CDR3: CASSLRAGTRRTDEQFF. The CDR3 coding sequence is TGTGCCAGCAGCTTACGGGCCGGGACTAGAAGGACGGATGAGCAGTTCTTC.

The chain carries TRBV24-1 and TRBJ1-5; D ambiguous. This CDR3 contains 13 residues. Germline lookup yields CDR1 KGHDR and CDR2 SFDVKD. Trimming removed 7 bases from V and 10 bases from J, with 16 bases in between. In DNA form, the CDR3 reads TGTGCCACCAGAGCCCCGCGTGACTTACCCCAGCATTTT. This sequence encodes CATRAPRDLPQHF.

The V gene is TRBV11-2, the J gene TRBJ2-7; tentatively, D is TRBD2 (5 bases). Trimming stripped 2 bases from V and 1 base from J, with 9 bases between. CDR1 and CDR2 (germline): SGHAT, FQNNGV. The CDR3 covers 14 residues. CDR3 DNA: TGTGCCAGCAGCTTACTAGGAGGATCCTACGAGCAGTACTTC. It specifies CASSLLGGSYEQYF.

The J gene is TRBJ1-3, the V gene TRBV10-1; no firm D call. CDR1 is WNHNN and CDR2 is SYGVQD in the germline V gene (reference sequence). V was pared by 4 bases and J by 2 bases, with 6 bases between. This CDR3 region has 13 residues. In DNA form, the CDR3 reads TGCGCCAGCAGTGCAGATACTGGAAACACCATATATTTT. It is translated as CASSADTGNTIYF.

The chain is built from TRBV9 and TRBJ2-1; perhaps TRBD1 as D (7 bases). Germline-derived CDR1 and CDR2 are SGDLS and YYNGEE. V lost 0 bases and J 8 bases, leaving 21 bases between the germline ends. The CDR3 covers 17 residues. CDR3 sequence: CASSVAVGGPGGDEQFF. The DNA of the CDR3 is TGTGCCAGCAGCGTAGCCGTAGGGGGCCCCGGAGGGGATGAGCAGTTCTTC.

The chain carries TRBV10-1 and TRBJ2-1; 7 bases map to TRBD1. The V gene end was trimmed by 6 bases and the J gene end by 6 bases; junction bases not matched to a gene: 11. Germline values: CDR1 WNHNN, CDR2 SYGVQD (reference sequence). The CDR3 loop spans 15 amino acids. In nucleotides, the CDR3 is TGCGCCAGCAGCCGACAGGGTATGGGGTCCAATGAGCAGTTCTTC. It specifies CASSRQGMGSNEQFF.

This chain uses TRBV7-9 with TRBJ2-1; a weak D match, TRBD2 (5 bases). Germline loops: CDR1 SEHNR, CDR2 FQNEAQ (reference sequence). This CDR3 spans 13 amino acids. V shed 5 bases and J shed 10 bases, with 15 bases lying between them. The CDR3 here is CASSVVTTGEQFF. The CDR3 DNA reads as TGTGCCAGCAGCGTTGTAACGACGGGGGAGCAGTTCTTC. Based on the CDR3 plus reference TRBV7-9 and TRBJ2-1, the full variable domain is DTGVSQNPRHKITKRGQNVTFRCDPISEHNRLYWYRQTLGQGPEFLTYFQNEAQLEKSRLLSDRFSAERPKGSFSTLEIQRTEQGDSAMYLCASSVVTTGEQFFGPGTRLTVL.

The V and J genes are TRBV21-1 and TRBJ2-7; the table's TRBD1 call for D was not verified on the DNA. TRBV21-1 is a documented pseudogene. This CDR3 is built from 10 residues. CDR3 region: CASSKQEQYF. The CDR3 region has the DNA TGTGCCAGCAGCAAACAAGAGCAGTACTTC.

The chain recombines TRBV7-9 with TRBJ2-7; D not resolved. The germline V and J ends were trimmed by 1 base and 0 bases, with 7 bases remaining between them. This CDR3 region has 14 residues. Germline V CDR1 and CDR2: SEHNR, FQNEAQ (reference sequence). CDR3 protein: CASSLEWNSYEQYF. The CDR3 nucleotides read TGTGCCAGCAGCTTAGAATGGAACTCCTACGAGCAGTACTTC.

The J gene is TRBJ2-7, the V gene TRBV2; possibly TRBD1 or TRBD2 for D (6 bases each). CDR1 and CDR2 (germline): SNHLY, FYNNEI. CDR3 size: 15 residues. Trimming stripped 5 bases from V and 6 bases from J, with 20 bases between. The DNA of the CDR3 is TGTGCCAGCAGTTTCGGGACACTGGAGGGGAGCGAGCAGTACTTC. Its translation: CASSFGTLEGSEQYF.

This clone was found once. This rearrangement joins TRBV12-3 or TRBV12-4 to TRBJ1-5; D uncertain. This CDR3 has 13 residues. V was clipped by 0 bases and J by 4 bases, with 4 bases between them. CDR3 nucleotides: TGTGCCAGCAGTTTAGCTGGGAATCAGCCCCAGCATTTT. Its protein product is CASSLAGNQPQHF.

The gene calls are TRBV4-3 and TRBJ1-6, with a tentative D call TRBD1 (5 bases). Deletions cut 1 base from V and 8 bases from J, with 9 bases between. CDR3 length equals 14 residues. Looked up from germline, CDR1 is LGHNA and CDR2 is YSLEER. The DNA of the CDR3 is TGCGCCAGCAGCCAAGGGGGGACGGATTCACCCCTCCACTTT. Its translation is CASSQGGTDSPLHF.